Described below is a single T cell receptor (beta chain) sequence and its context. This sample is part of a study of T cell changes during pregnancy in multiple sclerosis. CDR1 MNHEY and CDR2 SVGAGI come from the germline V gene. V trimming: 6 bases; J trimming: 2 bases; junction bases outside the gene matches: 5. This CDR3 contains 14 residues. The protocol was immunoSEQ multiplex PCR, while the TCRdb copy is restricted to in-frame clones and leaves out a portion. The sample includes about 72,000 clones, 91% of them seen just once. The sample was peripheral blood, taken in the third trimester of pregnancy. The receptor was isolated from a female donor in good health, enrolled as a control in a pregnancy study. The chain recombines TRBV6-5 with TRBJ1-2, with TRBD1 identical over 8 bases. The DNA of the CDR3 is TGTGCCAGCAGGAACAGGGGGTCGAACTATGGCTACACCTTC. Translating gives CASRNRGSNYGYTF.